A single TCR beta chain is shown here with its context. The data are from a study of blood T cell repertoires in COVID-19. Libraries were prepared by immunoSEQ multiplex PCR; TCRdb keeps only in-frame clonotypes and omits some of them. The data show 250,000 to 350,000 clones, with approximately 91% seen just once and approximately 1% held by the top ten. The germline gives CDR1 SGHTA, CDR2 FQGNSA. This CDR3 comprises 14 residues. V gave up 4 bases and J gave up 4 bases, with 13 bases separating them. The clonotype originates from a woman aged 25 to 39 who had recovered from COVID-19. The genes are TRBV7-2 and TRBJ1-1; TRBD1 might be the D (5 bases). Sequenced sample: PBMCs or T cells enriched from blood (not recorded which). The CDR3 reads CASSSQGFGTEAFF. CDR3 sequence (DNA): TGTGCCAGCAGCTCCCAGGGATTCGGCACTGAAGCTTTCTTT.